This TCR beta chain was documented in a study of blood T cell repertoires in COVID-19. On the study more broadly: The study drew acute and convalescent COVID-19 samples from the United States, Italy and Spain. T cells, B-cell-depleted T cells, or PBMCs provided the cDNA or gDNA that served as material.

Per the original data handling: From reference gene primer amplification, estimates of nucleated cell counts were derived. The data were produced by immunoSEQ multiplex PCR, yet TCRdb's version contains in-frame clones alone and is incomplete. The D gene and trimming were derived from the DNA, and the V and J assignments and clone size from that table. The repertoire holds approximately 240,000 clones, roughly 82% seen once, with 4.5% to 5% in the top ten. This clone was seen only once. Germline assignment: CDR1 SGHDN and CDR2 FVKESK. This CDR3 comprises 15 residues. V was pared by 0 bases and J by 8 bases, with 16 bases between.

The J gene is TRBJ1-2, the V gene TRBV14, with D unclear. Sequencing was performed on peripheral blood. The clonotype comes from an elderly woman with active or convalescent COVID-19. CDR3 DNA sequence: TGTGCCAGCAGCCAAGAATCTCCCCTACTCAGGGGCTACACCTTC. Translated: CASSQESPLLRGYTF.